This TCR beta chain stems from a study of cytomegalovirus exposure and HLA in healthy donors. PCR was performed using 60 Vbeta and 13 Jbeta primers. Clones were sequenced by immunoSEQ multiplex PCR, and TCRdb holds only the in-frame ones, with some missing. The sample shows over 100,000 clones, approximately 82% of them seen only once. General observations from the study: The analysis excluded some indistinguishable V segments, including TRBV6-2 and TRBV6-3. Data from an earlier analysis indicated that most TCR beta V segments were productive either about 87% or about 30% of the time.

Comment on this clone: The target antigen is unknown.

Deletions cut 1 base from V and 7 bases from J, with 17 bases between. Germline CDR1 and CDR2: LNHNV and YYDKDF (reference sequence). The CDR3 totals 16 residues. Each of the donors was a healthy bone marrow donor. The chain is built from TRBV15 and TRBJ2-1; D ambiguous. The receptor comes from a man aged 30-40 years in good health and CMV-seropositive. Sequencing was performed on PBMCs. The CDR3 reads CATSRVGGSTWNEQFF. CDR3 coding DNA: TGTGCCACCAGCAGAGTTGGCGGCAGTACATGGAATGAGCAGTTCTTC.